Listed below are T cell receptor beta chains from one sample, sequenced in a study of T cell repertoires in aging, cancer and after chemotherapy. TCRdb processed the multiplex PCR reads anew with MiXCR; each CDR3 protein has one entry. The sample lists over 8,000 distinct CDR3 sequences, about 40% occurring once. The sequenced sample was blood. The receptors shown here come from a human donor in good health. Both conserved end residues are part of each CDR3. D genes are given only for firm matches. For some rows the clone size is stated as once, few or many, or as a class when expanded; others skip it.

v_gene	d_gene	len	j_gene	abundance	CDR3aa	CDR3nt
TRBV28	-	12	TRBJ2-7	few	CASSLSLPEQYF	TGTGCCAGCAGTTTGAGCCTTCCCGAGCAGTACTTC
TRBV4-1	-	11	TRBJ1-2	few	CASSADYGYTF	TGCGCCAGCAGCGCAGACTATGGCTACACCTTC
TRBV6-5	-	14	TRBJ2-7	-	CASSYDRVSHEQYF	TGTGCCAGCAGTTACGATAGGGTTTCTCACGAGCAGTACTTC
TRBV27	TRBD1	16	TRBJ2-3	few	CASSTRTGRFTDTQYF	TGTGCCAGCAGTACGCGGACAGGGCGCTTCACAGATACGCAGTATTTT
TRBV29-1	TRBD1	17	TRBJ1-2	medium-sized	CSVNTIRGRTHKDGYTF	TGCAGCGTCAACACAATCAGGGGGCGCACCCACAAAGATGGCTACACCTTC
TRBV5-6	-	16	TRBJ2-6	-	CASSRFGNSGANVLTF	TGTGCCAGCAGCCGTTTTGGGAACTCTGGGGCCAACGTCCTGACTTTC
TRBV29-1	-	13	TRBJ1-1	medium-sized	CSVGGAEGTEAFF	TGCAGCGTTGGAGGGGCGGAAGGCACTGAAGCTTTCTTT
TRBV20-1	-	13	TRBJ2-3	-	CSAREPILEAQYF	TGCAGTGCTAGAGAGCCAATCCTAGAGGCGCAGTATTTT
TRBV6-6	-	15	TRBJ2-1	-	CASSYRVFGGNEQFF	TGTGCCAGCAGTTACCGGGTCTTTGGAGGCAATGAGCAGTTCTTC
TRBV12-3/TRBV12-4	-	10	TRBJ2-7	few	CATWEDEQYF	TGTGCCACCTGGGAGGACGAGCAGTACTTC
TRBV6-5	-	16	TRBJ1-5	-	CASSSGIRGWGQPQHF	TGTGCCAGCAGTTCCGGGATACGCGGGTGGGGGCAGCCCCAGCATTTT
TRBV6-5	-	13	TRBJ1-1	few	CASSYSRNTEAFF	TGTGCCAGCAGTTATTCTAGGAACACTGAAGCTTTCTTT
TRBV18	TRBD1	16	TRBJ2-7	-	CASSYELTGKAHEQYF	TGTGCCAGCTCATACGAATTGACAGGGAAGGCCCACGAGCAGTACTTC
TRBV20-1	-	11	TRBJ1-1	-	CSVREGTEAFF	TGCAGTGTTAGGGAGGGCACTGAAGCTTTCTTT
TRBV11-2	-	18	TRBJ1-1	-	CASSPYPWDGLKDTEAFF	TGTGCCAGCAGCCCCTACCCGTGGGACGGCCTTAAGGACACTGAAGCTTTCTTT
TRBV5-6	-	15	TRBJ1-2	-	CASRLYRVAEDGYTF	TGTGCCAGCAGACTTTACAGGGTTGCCGAAGATGGCTACACCTTC
TRBV12-3/TRBV12-4	-	16	TRBJ2-3	medium-sized	CASSLEGPPGADTQYF	TGTGCCAGCAGTTTAGAGGGCCCGCCAGGGGCAGATACGCAGTATTTT
TRBV18	TRBD1	14	TRBJ2-7	-	CASSANRGRGEQYF	TGTGCCAGCAGTGCCAACAGGGGCCGGGGCGAGCAGTACTTC